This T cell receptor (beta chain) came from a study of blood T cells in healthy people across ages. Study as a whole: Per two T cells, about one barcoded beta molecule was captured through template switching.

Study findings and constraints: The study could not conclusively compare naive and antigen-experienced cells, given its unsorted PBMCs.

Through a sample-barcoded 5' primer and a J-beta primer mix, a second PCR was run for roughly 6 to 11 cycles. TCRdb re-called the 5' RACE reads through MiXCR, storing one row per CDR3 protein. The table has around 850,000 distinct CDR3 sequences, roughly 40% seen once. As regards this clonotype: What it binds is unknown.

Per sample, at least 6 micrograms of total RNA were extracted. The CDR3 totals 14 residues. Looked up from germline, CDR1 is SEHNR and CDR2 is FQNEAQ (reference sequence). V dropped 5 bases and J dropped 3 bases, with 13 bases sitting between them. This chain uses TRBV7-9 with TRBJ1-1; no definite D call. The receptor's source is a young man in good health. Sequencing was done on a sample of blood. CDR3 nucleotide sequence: TGTGCCAGCAGCCCGGATCTGTGGGACACTGAAGCTTTCTTT. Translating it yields CASSPDLWDTEAFF.